The clone carrying this T cell receptor (beta chain) has just a few counts. Its antigen remains unidentified. The germline V gene encodes CDR1 SGHRS and CDR2 YFSETQ. The length of the CDR3 is 16 residues. V was clipped by 0 bases and J by 0 bases, with 12 bases between them. Naive CD45RA+ and memory CD45RA-negative subsets were split from CD4+ cells. These data are taken from a study of shared clonotypes between healthy human individuals. General study points: Researchers found naive subsets generally carried larger estimated richness than memory subsets.

When replicate PCRs were run on sorted subsets, they used 200 to 250 ng DNA, 28,000 or so T cell genomes. Per the authors' pipeline: Filtering differed because ImmunoSEQ produced junction-only sequences that carried no quality scores. Method: immunoSEQ multiplex PCR; TCRdb's copy keeps in-frame clones and lacks some. V and J calls and clone size are those listed in that table; D and trimming were worked out from the DNA. The sample lists millions of clones; 85% to 95% were seen once. The V call is TRBV5-1, the J call TRBJ1-1; D is undetermined. Specimen: naive CD4+ T cells from PBMCs. This sample's subset: CD45RA+ positively selected. The source is a young man in good health. Some clones in this sample may be carry-over from other donors' samples. The chain's CDR3 is CASSLATDSMNTEAFF. DNA of the CDR3: TGCGCCAGCAGCTTGGCTACAGATTCTATGAACACTGAAGCTTTCTTT.